The rows below give T cell receptor beta chains drawn from one sample of a study of OX40 agonist ivuxolimab in advanced cancers. The data were produced by immunoSEQ multiplex PCR, yet TCRdb's version contains in-frame clones alone and is incomplete. The sample includes 75,000 to 95,000 clones, around 90% seen only once; the top ten take 6% to 7.5%. The material sequenced was CD4+ or CD8+ T cells sorted from blood, taken in a trial of the OX40 agonist ivuxolimab. These receptors all come from an adult with an advanced solid tumor such as melanoma, head and neck, liver or kidney cancer. Each CDR3 is given with its conserved first and last residue. A D gene is named only where the DNA matches it firmly. Clone size is given for some rows only: seen once, a few or many times, or a class if the clone is expanded.

>TRBJ2-2|TRBD2|TRBV18|-
TGTGCCAGCTCACCCACTAGCGGGAGGACCGGGGAGCTGTTTTTT
CASSPTSGRTGELFF
>TRBJ1-5|-|TRBV10-3|-
TGTGCCATCAGTGAAGCAGGGGTTAGCAATCAGCCCCAGCATTTT
CAISEAGVSNQPQHF
>TRBJ1-2|TRBD1|TRBV2|-
TGTGCCAGCAGTGAACGTCCTGGGTGGAAGGGGGCGGGAGGCTACACCTTC
CASSERPGWKGAGGYTF
>TRBJ2-1|TRBD2|TRBV18|few
TGTGCCAGCTCACCCCTGACTAGCGGGAGGGATGAGCAGTTCTTC
CASSPLTSGRDEQFF
>TRBJ1-4|TRBD1|TRBV27|once
TGTGCCAGCAGTCCTATGGGACAGACTAATGAAAAACTGTTTTTT
CASSPMGQTNEKLFF
>TRBJ2-7|TRBD2|TRBV5-1|few
TGCGCCAGCAGCTCCCGGGAGGCCTACGAGCAGTACTTC
CASSSREAYEQYF
>TRBJ2-3|-|TRBV2|-
TGTGCCAGCAGGACTAGTTGGGGCACAGATACGCAGTATTTT
CASRTSWGTDTQYF
>TRBJ2-6|TRBD1|TRBV27|-
TGTGCCAGCAGTTTCGGGACAGGGGGCTCCGGGGCCAACGTCCTGACTTTC
CASSFGTGGSGANVLTF
>TRBJ2-1|-|TRBV2|-
TGTGCCAGCCCAGCAGGGTCCTCCTCCTACAATGAGCAGTTCTTC
CASPAGSSSYNEQFF
>TRBJ2-1|-|TRBV2|-
TGTGCCAGCAAATTAGGACAGACGAATGAGCAGTTCTTC
CASKLGQTNEQFF
>TRBJ2-7|TRBD1|TRBV27|-
TGTGCCAGCACACCGACCGGGACAGGCACCTACGAGCAGTACTTC
CASTPTGTGTYEQYF
>TRBJ2-1|-|TRBV11-2|-
TGTGCCAGCAGCTTAGTGAGGAGGGAGCAGTTCTTC
CASSLVRREQFF
>TRBJ2-7|TRBD1|TRBV7-6|-
TGTGCCAGCAGCCCCGCTGGGACAGCACCCTACGAGCAGTACTTC
CASSPAGTAPYEQYF
>TRBJ2-1|-|TRBV29-1|-
TGCAGCGTCCCGAGCGGCGAAGGCTCCTACAATGAGCAGTTCTTC
CSVPSGEGSYNEQFF
>TRBJ2-7|-|TRBV7-9|-
TGTGCCAGCAGCTCCCATCGGGACGACTACGAGCAGTACTTC
CASSSHRDDYEQYF
>TRBJ2-3|TRBD1|TRBV7-9|-
TGTGCCAGCAGCTTAGTGGGGACAGGGGTTCCAGATACGCAGTATTTT
CASSLVGTGVPDTQYF
>TRBJ2-1|-|TRBV5-4|-
TGTGCCAGCAGCTTGGGAGGGGTATACAATGAGCAGTTCTTC
CASSLGGVYNEQFF
>TRBJ2-3|-|TRBV11-3|few
TGTGCCAGCAGCCTAGCAAACACAGATACGCAGTATTTT
CASSLANTDTQYF
>TRBJ1-2|TRBD1|TRBV6-1|-
TGTGCCAGCAGTGCCCAAAGACAGGGGGACAACTATGGCTACACCTTC
CASSAQRQGDNYGYTF
>TRBJ2-7|-|TRBV19|-
TGTGCCAGCGCGAGGGACGGGGCCTACGAGCAGTACTTC
CASARDGAYEQYF
>TRBJ1-2|-|TRBV5-1|-
TGCGCCAGCAGCGCCGATCAGGGGAACTATGGCTACACCTTC
CASSADQGNYGYTF
>TRBJ1-1|TRBD1|TRBV7-2|-
TGTGCCAGCAGCTCAGGGGGGGTAGGAGGCACTGAAGCTTTCTTT
CASSSGGVGGTEAFF
>TRBJ2-6|-|TRBV13|-
TGTGCCAGCAGCCCACTTAGCTCTGGGGCCAACGTCCTGACTTTC
CASSPLSSGANVLTF
>TRBJ2-1|-|TRBV10-3|-
TGTGCCATCAGTGAGTCAAACCTAGAGCAGTACAATGAGCAGTTCTTC
CAISESNLEQYNEQFF
>TRBJ2-3|-|TRBV7-2|-
TGTGCCAGCAGCCCGTTGGGACAAGATACGCAGTATTTT
CASSPLGQDTQYF
>TRBJ2-1|TRBD2|TRBV2|-
TGTGCCAGCCCTTTAACTAGCGGGATGGACAATGAGCAGTTCTTC
CASPLTSGMDNEQFF
>TRBJ1-5|-|TRBV6-1|-
TGTGCCAGCAGTGAAGTTCAGAACAATCAGCCCCAGCATTTT
CASSEVQNNQPQHF
>TRBJ1-2|-|TRBV5-4|-
TGTGCCAGCAGCTTGATAACCCAGTATGGCTACACCTTC
CASSLITQYGYTF
>TRBJ1-1|-|TRBV28|-
TGTGCCAGCGCGGGCAGAATGAACACTGAAGCTTTCTTT
CASAGRMNTEAFF
>TRBJ1-4|-|TRBV18|-
TGTGCCAGCTCACAAGACACAACTAATGAAAAACTGTTTTTT
CASSQDTTNEKLFF
>TRBJ1-2|-|TRBV9|once
TGTGCCAGCAGCGTAGGCTACAGGGACTCTAACTATGGCTACACCTTC
CASSVGYRDSNYGYTF
>TRBJ1-2|TRBD1|TRBV5-8|-
TGTGCCAGCAGCTTCGACAGGGCCAGTGGCTACACCTTC
CASSFDRASGYTF
>TRBJ1-2|-|TRBV19|-
TGTGCCAGTAGTTTTGAGGGGACTAACTATGGCTACACCTTC
CASSFEGTNYGYTF
>TRBJ2-7|-|TRBV14|-
TGTGCCAGCAGCTACATCCCCGGGCGCGAGCAGTACTTC
CASSYIPGREQYF
>TRBJ2-7|-|TRBV20-1|-
TGCAGTGGGTCAGGGACTTACGAGCAGTACTTC
CSGSGTYEQYF
>TRBJ2-7|TRBD1|TRBV7-9|many
TGTGCCAGCAGCTTAGCGGGACAGGTCTCCTACGAGCAGTACTTC
CASSLAGQVSYEQYF
>TRBJ2-7|-|TRBV11-2|once
TGTGCCAGCAGCTTAGTTTTGACGGGCCGGGACGAGCAGTACTTC
CASSLVLTGRDEQYF
>TRBJ1-2|-|TRBV5-4|-
TGTGCCAGCAGCTCCCCTGGGACCCTTTTGCGCTATGGCTACACCTTC
CASSSPGTLLRYGYTF
>TRBJ1-1|-|TRBV7-8|-
TGTGCCAGCAGCCCTGTACAGTCCGGTGAAGCTTTCTTT
CASSPVQSGEAFF
>TRBJ2-5|TRBD2|TRBV11-3|-
TGTGCCAGCAGCTTAGGCGGGACTAAACAAGAGACCCAGTACTTC
CASSLGGTKQETQYF